The T cell receptor (beta chain) described here comes from a study of preoperative IRX-2 immunotherapy in early breast cancer. TCRdb keeps only in-frame clones here, not all; method: immunoSEQ multiplex PCR. The sample yields more than 20,000 clones, roughly 75% seen once. Looked up from germline, CDR1 is SGDLS and CDR2 is YYNGEE. V gave up 2 bases and J gave up 4 bases; unmatched junction bases: 9. This CDR3 has 15 residues. Specified treatment: preoperative locoregional IRX-2 cytokine immunotherapy. Samples came from a phase Ib trial of preoperative locoregional IRX-2 cytokine immunotherapy. The receptor's source is a human donor with breast cancer. This material consisted of lymph node tissue, taken after IRX-2 immunotherapy. The chain carries TRBV9 and TRBJ2-7; 7 nucleotides match TRBD2. The CDR3 reads CASSVAASGRYEQYF. As DNA, the CDR3 is TGTGCCAGCAGCGTGGCGGCTAGCGGACGTTACGAGCAGTACTTC.